This T cell receptor beta chain is drawn from a study of response to subunit inactivated influenza vaccine. General observations from the study: Authors suggested few new T cells are recruited by each seasonal influenza vaccination.

TCRdb re-derived calls from the RT-PCR reads in MiXCR, one entry per CDR3 protein. The table records around 160,000 distinct CDR3 sequences, about a tenth of them present only once. With respect to this clonotype: Antigen: not known.

The CDR3 loop spans 13 amino acids. The V end was cut by 5 bases, the J end by 3 bases, with 12 bases between. CDR1 is SGHTS and CDR2 is YDEGEE in the germline V gene. The sequence was obtained from a man between 50 and 59 years old who received an inactivated influenza vaccine. Source: non-naive T cells sorted from PBMCs, taken about 6 weeks after vaccination. V gene TRBV5-8 combines with J gene TRBJ2-7; D unresolved. The CDR3 sequence: CASRLRLVYEQYF. The DNA for the CDR3 is TGTGCCAGCAGACTCCGGCTCGTCTACGAGCAGTACTTC.